One and the same sample provided the 25 T cell receptor beta chains below, sequenced in a study of read filtering for tumor transcriptome and immune sequencing. Molecular barcoded adaptors covering alpha/delta and beta/gamma chains were used on approximately 440 ng RNA. Each CDR3 protein gets one entry after TCRdb re-called the reads with MiXCR. The repertoire has about 90,000 distinct CDR3 sequences, about 12% of them found once; the top ten carry 14% to 15%. The source material was a population of CD138-negative cells sorted from bone marrow. The receptors come from a donor at least 40 years old with multiple myeloma.

There are a few counts of this clonotype. The chain recombines TRBV20-1 with TRBJ2-4, with D maybe TRBD1 (5 bases). The CDR3 consists of 14 residues. The V gene's germline CDR1 is DFQATT and CDR2 SNEGSKA (reference sequence). Trimming took off 5 bases at V and 0 bases at J, with 11 bases between the two ends. The CDR3 DNA reads as TGCAGTGCTTCGACAGTTCTAGCCAAAAACATTCAGTACTTC. This gives the protein CSASTVLAKNIQYF.

As to this clonotype: This may be a read error, as it is one base from a much larger clone. The genes are TRBV7-2 and TRBJ2-3; a weak D match, TRBD2 (5 bases). The germline gives CDR1 SGHTA, CDR2 FQGNSA. This CDR3 region has 14 residues. CDR3: CAISGYTSTDTQYF. CDR3 coding DNA: TGTGCCATCAGCGGATATACCTCAACAGATACGCAGTATTTT. Variable domain in full (rest from reference TRBV7-2 and TRBJ2-3): GAGVSQSPSNKVTEKGKDVELRCDPISGHTALYWYRQSLGQGLEFLIYFQGNSAPDKSGLPSDRFSAERTGGSVSTLTIQRTQQEDSAVYLCAISGYTSTDTQYFGPGTRLTVL.

In its sample, this clonotype was seen many times. The chain carries TRBV18 and TRBJ2-5; D not certain. Germline CDR1 is KGHSH and CDR2 is LQKENI. CDR3 length: 14 amino acids. V was pared by 3 bases and J by 0 bases, with 8 bases between. CDR3 protein: CASSPDNYQETQYF. The CDR3, as DNA: TGTGCCAGCTCACCTGACAATTACCAAGAGACCCAGTACTTC.

At least ten counts were recorded for this clonotype. The chain uses TRBV29-1 and TRBJ2-2, with D maybe TRBD1 (5 bases). Germline loops: CDR1 SQVTM, CDR2 ANQGSEA. This CDR3 has 12 residues. V was cut by 4 bases and J by 8 bases, with 11 bases left in between. CDR3 sequence: CSVGGGVGELFF. The CDR3 DNA follows: TGCAGCGTTGGGGGCGGTGTAGGGGAGCTGTTTTTT.

With respect to this clonotype: This sequence may be a read error, since a much larger clone differs from it by one base. The V and J genes are TRBV5-1 and TRBJ2-3; 7 positions match TRBD1. The junction had 12 bases not matched to a gene; V was cut back by 3 bases and J by 11 bases. Looked up from germline, CDR1 is SGHRS and CDR2 is YFSETQ. The CDR3 length is 14 residues. CDR3 sequence: CASSSGQIANRQYF. The CDR3 nucleotides read TGCGCCAGCAGCTCGGGACAGATCGCAAATAGGCAGTATTTT. The variable domain in full, with the rest retrieved from reference TRBV5-1 and TRBJ2-3, is KAGVTQTPRYLIKTRGQQVTLSCSPISGHRSVSWYQQTPGQGLQFLFEYFSETQRNKGNFPGRFSGRQFSNSRSEMNVSTLELGDSALYLCASSSGQIANRQYFGPGTRLTVL.

This clonotype appeared many times. The rearrangement uses TRBV3-1 and TRBJ2-2; perhaps TRBD1 as D (6 bases). CDR1 is LGHDT and CDR2 is YNNKEL in the germline V gene (reference sequence). The CDR3 loop spans 19 amino acids. V gave up 3 bases and J gave up 8 bases, with 28 bases separating them. CDR3 coding DNA: TGTGCCAGCAGCCATCTGAGTCGCTGGAGTGGGGGCCAGGCGGGGGAGCTGTTTTTT. Translating gives CASSHLSRWSGGQAGELFF.

The chain joins TRBV24-1 to TRBJ1-1; no reliable D call. The germline CDR1 and CDR2 sequences are KGHDR and SFDVKD. The V end was cut by 3 bases, the J end by 1 base, with 8 bases between. The CDR3 extends over 14 amino acids. As DNA, the CDR3 is TGTGCCACCAGTGATCCCCCACCGAACACTGAAGCTTTCTTT. This gives the protein CATSDPPPNTEAFF.

This clonotype has a handful of counts. This chain joins TRBV7-9 and TRBJ1-1, with 8 bases lining up with TRBD1. The CDR3 sequence is 16 residues long. Unmatched junction bases numbered 5, after V lost 1 base and J lost 1 base. The germline gives CDR1 SEHNR, CDR2 FQNEAQ (reference sequence). The CDR3 spells CASSLVGGQGNTEAFF. DNA of the CDR3: TGTGCCAGCAGCTTAGTAGGCGGACAGGGGAACACTGAAGCTTTCTTT.

This clonotype occurred many times. The chain links TRBV5-4 to TRBJ1-4; 9 bases line up with TRBD1. The CDR3 covers 14 residues. The J segment lost 4 bases and the V segment lost 5 bases, leaving 3 bases of the junction unmatched. The germline CDR1 and CDR2 sequences are SGHNT and YYREEE (reference sequence). The CDR3 DNA reads TGTGCCAGCAGTTCGGACAGGGGTAATGAAAAACTGTTTTTT. It specifies CASSSDRGNEKLFF.

Concerning this clonotype: A clone one base away is much larger, so this may be a read error. The chain uses TRBV5-1 and TRBJ1-1; D uncertain. The CDR3 consists of 14 residues. Trimming removed 2 bases from V and 3 bases from J, with 11 bases in between. Germline lookup yields CDR1 SGHRS and CDR2 YFSETQ. This CDR3 is CASSFQDGYTEAFF. CDR3 nucleotide sequence: TGCGCCAGCAGCTTTCAGGATGGGTACACTGAAGCTTTCTTT.

This clonotype was recorded at least ten times. V gene TRBV29-1 combines with J gene TRBJ1-5, with D perhaps TRBD1 (5 bases). The CDR3 is made up of 14 amino acids. With 2 bases removed from V and 9 bases from J, the gap between germline ends came to 17 bases. CDR1 SQVTM and CDR2 ANQGSEA come from the germline V gene. The DNA for the CDR3 is TGCAGCGTTGAATTAATGGCAGGCGGGGGGCCCCAGCATTTT. Amino acids: CSVELMAGGGPQHF.

On this clonotype: This sequence may be a read error, since a much larger clone differs from it by one base. This sequence joins TRBV6-4 and TRBJ2-2, with a tentative D call TRBD2 (5 bases). Germline assignment: CDR1 MRHNA and CDR2 SNTAGT. The CDR3 spans 14 residues. The CDR3 DNA sequence: TGTGCCAGCAGTGATCAGCATAACACCGGGGAGCTGTCTTTT. Translated: CASSDQHNTGELSF.

About this clonotype itself: With a much larger clone just one base away, this may be a read error. Given the absence of the conserved phenylalanine or tryptophan at the CDR3 end, a read error is likely. The rearrangement links TRBV2 to TRBJ1-1; possible D gene TRBD1, 5 bases. Germline CDR1 and CDR2: SNHLY and FYNNEI. This CDR3 has 13 residues. Between the trimmed V and J ends, which lost 4 bases and 3 bases, there was a span of 9 bases. The CDR3 spells CASSVQGDTEAFS. Written as DNA, the CDR3 is TGTGCCAGCAGTGTGCAGGGAGACACTGAAGCTTTCTCT.

In regard to this clonotype: A read error is possible here, since a much larger clone lies one base away. The chain combines TRBV11-2 with TRBJ2-3; a possible D gene is TRBD2 (5 bases). V dropped 4 bases and J dropped 1 base, with 15 bases sitting between them. The CDR3 has 16 amino acids. Germline lookup yields CDR1 SGHAT and CDR2 FQNNGV. CDR3 in DNA: TGTGCCAGCAGCTCGAGCGGTGGATCCGGCACAGATACGCAGTATTTT. Its protein is CASSSSGGSGTDTQYF. Drawing the rest from reference TRBV11-2 and TRBJ2-3, the complete variable domain is EAGVAQSPRYKIIEKRQSVAFWCNPISGHATLYWYQQILGQGPKLLIQFQNNGVVDDSQLPKDRFSAERLKGVDSTLKIQPAKLEDSAVYLCASSSSGGSGTDTQYFGPGTRLTVL.

This clonotype was detected ten times or more. V is TRBV5-1 and J is TRBJ2-1; 8 bases are shared with TRBD1. Unmatched junction bases numbered 3, after V lost 2 bases and J lost 2 bases. The germline V gene has CDR1 SGHRS and CDR2 YFSETQ. The CDR3 totals 15 residues. In nucleotides, the CDR3 is TGCGCCAGCAGCTTATCAGGGGGCCCCTACAATGAGCAGTTCTTC. Protein: CASSLSGGPYNEQFF.

This clonotype was counted many times. This sequence joins TRBV5-1 and TRBJ2-7; D possibly corresponds to TRBD1 (6 bases). The germline CDR1 and CDR2 sequences are SGHRS and YFSETQ. The CDR3 totals 14 residues. With 3 bases removed from V and 2 bases from J, the gap between germline ends came to 12 bases. CDR3 coding DNA: TGCGCCAGCAGCTCGACAGGAGGAACCTACGAGCAGTACTTC. This gives the protein CASSSTGGTYEQYF.

This clonotype was picked up many times. The genes are TRBV12-3 or TRBV12-4 and TRBJ2-3; 8 bases line up with TRBD2. Germline trimming cut 5 bases from V and 4 bases from J; bases unmatched to any gene: 11. This CDR3 region has 16 residues. CDR3: CASSPPRAGGADTQYF. In DNA, the CDR3 is TGTGCCAGCAGTCCCCCCCGGGCGGGAGGTGCAGATACGCAGTATTTT.

This clonotype was seen at least ten times. This rearrangement joins TRBV7-9 to TRBJ1-1; 7 positions match TRBD1. The CDR3 consists of 13 residues. V shed 4 bases and J 3 bases; nucleotides not matched to a gene: 2. The V gene's germline CDR1 is SEHNR and CDR2 FQNEAQ (reference sequence). CDR3 region: CASSSQGDTEAFF. The CDR3 DNA reads as TGTGCCAGCAGCTCCCAGGGGGACACTGAAGCTTTCTTT.

Of note for this clonotype: Without the conserved terminal phenylalanine or tryptophan, this CDR3 likely stems from a read error. The DNA is omitted, as the CDR3 cannot be located on it reliably, and the CDR3 follows TCRdb's listing. The chain carries TRBV6-5 and TRBJ2-1; the table calls TRBD1, which could not be checked here. The CDR3 contains 15 residues when both ends are counted. Germline CDR1 is MNHEY and CDR2 is SVGAGI. This chain's CDR3 is CASSYGVGGYNEQLC.

This clonotype showed up many times. The chain has TRBV10-1 and TRBJ2-3; D not certain. The CDR3 has 14 residues. Germline V CDR1 and CDR2: WNHNN, SYGVQD (reference sequence). The V gene lost 3 bases and the J gene lost 0 bases, with 7 bases spanning the gap. The CDR3 nucleotides read TGCGCCAGCAGTGAAATCCTGAGCACAGATACGCAGTATTTT. This translates into CASSEILSTDTQYF.

Worth noting for this clonotype: At one end, the junction sequence differs from germline, possibly due to a read error. The chain carries TRBV19 and TRBJ2-1; 9 nucleotides agree with TRBD1. CDR3 length: 15 residues. CDR1 is LNHDA and CDR2 is SQIVND in the germline V gene (reference sequence). In nucleotides, the CDR3 is TGTGCCAGTAGTCAACCGGGACAGGGACCGAGTGAGCGGTTCTTC. Translating it yields CASSQPGQGPSERFF.

This clonotype was counted a few times. V and J are TRBV5-1 and TRBJ1-1, with TRBD1 as a possible D gene (5 bases). Germline assignment: CDR1 SGHRS and CDR2 YFSETQ. Trimming shortened V by 1 base and J by 1 base, and 11 bases separated the two germline ends. This CDR3 contains 15 residues. The DNA for the CDR3 is TGCGCCAGCAGCTTGAGGGACGAGGGGAACACTGAAGCTTTCTTT. It is translated as CASSLRDEGNTEAFF.

This clonotype was seen repeatedly, ten times or more. V gene TRBV4-2 combines with J gene TRBJ2-7; 7 nucleotides agree with TRBD1. Trimming at V came to 1 base and at J to 3 bases, leaving 3 bases not matched to a gene. The CDR3 has 14 residues. The germline V gene has CDR1 LGHNA and CDR2 YNFKEQ. CDR3 nucleotides: TGTGCCAGCAGCCAAGCGGGACAGAACTACGAGCAGTACTTC. Amino acids: CASSQAGQNYEQYF.

The sample holds many counts of this clonotype. The V call is TRBV20-1, the J call TRBJ2-1, with 11 nucleotides matching TRBD2. The CDR3 runs to 15 residues. Germline loops: CDR1 DFQATT, CDR2 SNEGSKA (reference sequence). The junction had 11 bases not matched to a gene; V was cut back by 6 bases and J by 7 bases. The CDR3: CSAPGLAAAWNEQFF. In nucleotides, the CDR3 is TGCAGTGCCCCGGGACTAGCGGCTGCCTGGAATGAGCAGTTCTTC.

Comments on this clonotype: Germline is not matched at one junction end, which may reflect a read error. CDR3 sequence (DNA): TGTGCCTGGGGACTAGCGGCCTACAATGGGCAGTTCTTC. Amino acid sequence: CAWGLAAYNGQFF. The chain is built from TRBV30 and TRBJ2-1, with 10 bases identical to TRBD2. This CDR3 contains 13 residues. Germline CDR1 is GTSNPN and CDR2 is SVGIG (reference sequence).